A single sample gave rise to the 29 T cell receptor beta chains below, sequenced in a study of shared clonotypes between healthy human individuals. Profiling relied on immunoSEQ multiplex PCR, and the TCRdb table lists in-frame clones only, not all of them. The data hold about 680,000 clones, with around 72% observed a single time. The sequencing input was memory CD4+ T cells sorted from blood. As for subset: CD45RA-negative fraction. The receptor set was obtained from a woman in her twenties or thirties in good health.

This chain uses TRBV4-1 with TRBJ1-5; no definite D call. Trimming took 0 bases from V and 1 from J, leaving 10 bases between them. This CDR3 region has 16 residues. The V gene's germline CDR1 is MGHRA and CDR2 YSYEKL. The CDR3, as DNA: TGCGCCAGCAGCCAAGATCCCGGAGGGAGCAATCAGCCCCAGCATTTT. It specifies CASSQDPGGSNQPQHF.

The CDR3 nucleotides are TGTGCCAGCAGCGGGACAGCCGGCGAGCAGTACTTC. This encodes CASSGTAGEQYF. The gene calls are TRBV7-8 and TRBJ2-7, with 7 bases matching TRBD1. This CDR3 contains 12 residues. Germline loops: CDR1 SGHVS, CDR2 FQNEAQ. V was clipped by 5 bases and J by 6 bases; unmatched bases: 4.

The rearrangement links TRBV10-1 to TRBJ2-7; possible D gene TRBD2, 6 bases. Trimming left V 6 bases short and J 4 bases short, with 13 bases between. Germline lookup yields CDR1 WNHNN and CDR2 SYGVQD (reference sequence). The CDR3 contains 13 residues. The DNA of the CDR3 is TGCGCCAGCAGGGCCGGGACTCGTTACGAGCAGTACTTC. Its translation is CASRAGTRYEQYF.

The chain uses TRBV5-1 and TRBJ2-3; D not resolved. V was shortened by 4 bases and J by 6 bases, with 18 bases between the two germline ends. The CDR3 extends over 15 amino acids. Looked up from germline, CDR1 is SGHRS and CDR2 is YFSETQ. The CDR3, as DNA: TGCGCCAGCAGCCCATTAGTAGGTTCTTCGGATACGCAGTATTTT. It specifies CASSPLVGSSDTQYF.

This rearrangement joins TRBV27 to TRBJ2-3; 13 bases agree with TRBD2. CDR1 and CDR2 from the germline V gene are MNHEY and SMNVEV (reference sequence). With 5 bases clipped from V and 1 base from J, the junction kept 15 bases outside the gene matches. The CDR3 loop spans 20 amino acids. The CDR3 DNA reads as TGTGCCAGCAGTCATAAACCGGGACTAGCGGGAATGCTTGGCACAGATACGCAGTATTTT. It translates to CASSHKPGLAGMLGTDTQYF.

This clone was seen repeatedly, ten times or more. This CDR3 reads CASSRREEKLFF. The CDR3 region has the DNA TGTGCCAGCAGCAGGAGGGAGGAAAAACTGTTTTTT. V is TRBV5-5 and J is TRBJ1-4; no clear D gene. The CDR3 runs 12 residues. The V gene's germline CDR1 is SGHKS and CDR2 YYEKEE (reference sequence). Between the trimmed V and J ends, which lost 4 bases and 8 bases, there was a span of 9 bases.

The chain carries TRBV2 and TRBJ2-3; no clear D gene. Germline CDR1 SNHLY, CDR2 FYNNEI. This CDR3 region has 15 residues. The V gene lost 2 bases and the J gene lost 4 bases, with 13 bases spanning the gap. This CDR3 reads CASSERHPPPDTQYF. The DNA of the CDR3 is TGTGCCAGCAGTGAACGGCACCCCCCCCCAGATACGCAGTATTTT.

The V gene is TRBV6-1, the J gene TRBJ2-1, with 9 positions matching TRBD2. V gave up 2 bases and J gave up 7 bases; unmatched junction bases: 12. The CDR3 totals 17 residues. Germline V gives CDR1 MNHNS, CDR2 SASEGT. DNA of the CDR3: TGTGCCAGCAGTGAAAGCGAAGGGCTAGCGGGATTAAATGAGCAGTTCTTC. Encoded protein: CASSESEGLAGLNEQFF.

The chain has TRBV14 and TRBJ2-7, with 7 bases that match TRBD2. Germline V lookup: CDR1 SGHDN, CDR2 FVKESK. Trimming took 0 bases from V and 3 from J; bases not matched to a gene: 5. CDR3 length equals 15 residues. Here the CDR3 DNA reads TGTGCCAGCAGCCAAGATTGGCCTAGCGGCTACGAGCAGTACTTC. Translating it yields CASSQDWPSGYEQYF.

CDR3 region: CASSSPGGPRNQPQHF. In DNA, the CDR3 is TGTGCCAGCAGTTCACCGGGGGGGCCTCGGAATCAGCCCCAGCATTTT. The chain combines TRBV27 with TRBJ1-5; a possible D gene is TRBD1 (6 bases). Germline CDR1 and CDR2: MNHEY and SMNVEV (reference sequence). Deletions cut 4 bases from V and 4 bases from J, with 17 bases between. This CDR3 spans 16 amino acids.

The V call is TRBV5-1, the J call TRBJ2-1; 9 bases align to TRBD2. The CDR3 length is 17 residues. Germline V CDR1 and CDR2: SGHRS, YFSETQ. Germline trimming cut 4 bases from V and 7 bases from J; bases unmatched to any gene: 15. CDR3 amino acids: CASSRSDSGTSWNEQFF. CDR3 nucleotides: TGCGCCAGCAGCCGGAGCGATTCCGGGACTAGCTGGAATGAGCAGTTCTTC.

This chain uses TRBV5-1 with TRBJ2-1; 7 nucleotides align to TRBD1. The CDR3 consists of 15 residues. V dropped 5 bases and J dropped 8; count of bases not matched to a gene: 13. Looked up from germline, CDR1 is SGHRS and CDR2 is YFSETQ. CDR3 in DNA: TGCGCCAGCAGATACGTAACAGGGGTTTCGGATGAGCAGTTCTTC. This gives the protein CASRYVTGVSDEQFF.

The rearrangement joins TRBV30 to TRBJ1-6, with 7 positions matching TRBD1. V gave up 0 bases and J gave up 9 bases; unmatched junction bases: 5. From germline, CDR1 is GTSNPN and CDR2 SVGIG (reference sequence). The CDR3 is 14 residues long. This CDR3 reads CAWSVGWDSSPLHF. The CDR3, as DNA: TGTGCCTGGAGTGTTGGGTGGGACAGTTCACCCCTCCACTTT.

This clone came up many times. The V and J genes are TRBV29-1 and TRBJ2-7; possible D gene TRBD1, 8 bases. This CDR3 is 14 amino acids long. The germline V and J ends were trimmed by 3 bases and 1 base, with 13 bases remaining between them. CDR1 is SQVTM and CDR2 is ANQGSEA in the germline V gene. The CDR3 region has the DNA TGCAGCGTTGACGGACAGGGAGGGTCCTACGAGCAGTACTTC. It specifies CSVDGQGGSYEQYF.

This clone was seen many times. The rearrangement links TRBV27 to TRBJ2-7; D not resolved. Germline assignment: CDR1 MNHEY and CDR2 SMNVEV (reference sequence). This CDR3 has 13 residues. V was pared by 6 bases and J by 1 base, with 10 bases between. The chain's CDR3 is CASRKDGSYEQYF. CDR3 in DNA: TGTGCCAGCAGAAAGGACGGATCCTACGAGCAGTACTTC.

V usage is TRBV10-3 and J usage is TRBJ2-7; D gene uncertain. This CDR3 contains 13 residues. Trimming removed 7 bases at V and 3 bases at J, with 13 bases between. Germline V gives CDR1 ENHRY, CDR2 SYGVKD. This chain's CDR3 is CAIKVGLNYEQYF. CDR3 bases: TGTGCCATCAAGGTCGGCTTAAACTACGAGCAGTACTTC.

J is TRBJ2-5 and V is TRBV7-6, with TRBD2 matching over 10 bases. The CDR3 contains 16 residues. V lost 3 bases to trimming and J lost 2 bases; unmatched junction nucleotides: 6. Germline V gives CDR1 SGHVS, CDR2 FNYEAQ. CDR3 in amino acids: CASSFSASGGQETQYF. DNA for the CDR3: TGTGCCAGCAGCTTTAGTGCTAGCGGGGGACAAGAGACCCAGTACTTC.

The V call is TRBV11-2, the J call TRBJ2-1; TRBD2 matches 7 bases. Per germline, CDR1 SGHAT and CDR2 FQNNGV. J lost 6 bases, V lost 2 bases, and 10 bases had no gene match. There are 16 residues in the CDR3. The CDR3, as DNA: TGTGCCAGCAGCTTAAATCCTCCGACTAGCCCCAATGAGCAGTTCTTC. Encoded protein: CASSLNPPTSPNEQFF. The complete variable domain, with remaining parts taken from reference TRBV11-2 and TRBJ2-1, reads EAGVAQSPRYKIIEKRQSVAFWCNPISGHATLYWYQQILGQGPKLLIQFQNNGVVDDSQLPKDRFSAERLKGVDSTLKIQPAKLEDSAVYLCASSLNPPTSPNEQFFGPGTRLTVL.

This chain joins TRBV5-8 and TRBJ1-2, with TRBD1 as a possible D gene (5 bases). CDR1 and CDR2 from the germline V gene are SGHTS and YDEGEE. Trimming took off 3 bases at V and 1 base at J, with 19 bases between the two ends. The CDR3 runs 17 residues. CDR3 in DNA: TGTGCCAGCAGCTCCCCCTCCTCGACAGACTTTAACTATGGCTACACCTTC. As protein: CASSSPSSTDFNYGYTF.

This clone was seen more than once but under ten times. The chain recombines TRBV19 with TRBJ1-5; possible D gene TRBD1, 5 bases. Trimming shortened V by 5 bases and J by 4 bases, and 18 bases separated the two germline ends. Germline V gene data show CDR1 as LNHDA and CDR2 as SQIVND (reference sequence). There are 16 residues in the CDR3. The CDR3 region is CASSRTDNLPNQPQHF. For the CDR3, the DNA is TGTGCCAGTAGTCGAACGGACAACCTCCCTAATCAGCCCCAGCATTTT. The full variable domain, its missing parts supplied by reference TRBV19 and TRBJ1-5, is DGGITQSPKYLFRKEGQNVTLSCEQNLNHDAMYWYRQDPGQGLRLIYYSQIVNDFQKGDIAEGYSVSREKKESFPLTVTSAQKNPTAFYLCASSRTDNLPNQPQHFGDGTRLSIL.

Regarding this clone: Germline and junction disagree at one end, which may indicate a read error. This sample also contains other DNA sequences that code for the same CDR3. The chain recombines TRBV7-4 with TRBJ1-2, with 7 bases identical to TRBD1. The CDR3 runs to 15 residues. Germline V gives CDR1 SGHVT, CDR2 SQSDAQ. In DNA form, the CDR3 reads TGCGCCAACCCGACAGGGACGGTGGTTACCTATGGCTACACCTTC. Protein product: CANPTGTVVTYGYTF.

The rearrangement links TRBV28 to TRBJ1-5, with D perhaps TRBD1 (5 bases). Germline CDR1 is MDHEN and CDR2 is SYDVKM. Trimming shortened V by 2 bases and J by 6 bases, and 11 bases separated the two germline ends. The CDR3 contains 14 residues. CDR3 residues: CASSLGQGGQPQHF. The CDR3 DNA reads TGTGCCAGCAGTTTAGGGCAGGGAGGTCAGCCCCAGCATTTT.

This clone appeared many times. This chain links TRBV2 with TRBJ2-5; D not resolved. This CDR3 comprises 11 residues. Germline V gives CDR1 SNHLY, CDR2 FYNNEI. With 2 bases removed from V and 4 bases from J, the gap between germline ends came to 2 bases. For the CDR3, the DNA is TGTGCCAGCAGTGAACCAGAGACCCAGTACTTC. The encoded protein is CASSEPETQYF.

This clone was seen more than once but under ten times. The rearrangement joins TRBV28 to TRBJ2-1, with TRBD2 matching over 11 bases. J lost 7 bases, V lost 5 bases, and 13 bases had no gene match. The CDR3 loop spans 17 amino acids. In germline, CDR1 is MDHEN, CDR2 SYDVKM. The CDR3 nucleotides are TGTGCCAGCAGTCTCAATGCCGGGACTAGCGGTCAAAATGAGCAGTTCTTC. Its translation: CASSLNAGTSGQNEQFF.

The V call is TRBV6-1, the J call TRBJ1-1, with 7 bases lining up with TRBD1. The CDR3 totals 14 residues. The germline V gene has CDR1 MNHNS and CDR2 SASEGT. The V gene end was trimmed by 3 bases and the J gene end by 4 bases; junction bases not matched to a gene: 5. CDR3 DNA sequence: TGTGCCAGCAGTGAGCTTACAGGGGCCACTGAAGCTTTCTTT. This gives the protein CASSELTGATEAFF.

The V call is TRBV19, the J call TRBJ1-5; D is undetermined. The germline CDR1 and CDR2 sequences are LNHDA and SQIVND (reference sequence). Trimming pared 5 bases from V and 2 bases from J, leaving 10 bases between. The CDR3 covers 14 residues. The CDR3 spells CASSVEVGNQPQHF. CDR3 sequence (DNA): TGTGCCAGTAGTGTTGAGGTTGGCAATCAGCCCCAGCATTTT.

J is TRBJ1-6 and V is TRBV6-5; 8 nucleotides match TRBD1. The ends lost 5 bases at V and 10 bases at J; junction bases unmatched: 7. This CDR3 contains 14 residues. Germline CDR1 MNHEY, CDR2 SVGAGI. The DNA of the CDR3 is TGTGCCAGCAGTCCCGGACAGGGTCGATCACCCCTCCACTTT. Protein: CASSPGQGRSPLHF.

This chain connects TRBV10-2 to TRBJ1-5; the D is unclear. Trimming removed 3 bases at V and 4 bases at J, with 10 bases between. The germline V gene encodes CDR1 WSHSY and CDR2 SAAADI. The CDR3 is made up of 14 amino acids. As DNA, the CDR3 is TGCGCCAGCAGTGAATCGGCAGTAAATCAGCCCCAGCATTTT. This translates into CASSESAVNQPQHF.

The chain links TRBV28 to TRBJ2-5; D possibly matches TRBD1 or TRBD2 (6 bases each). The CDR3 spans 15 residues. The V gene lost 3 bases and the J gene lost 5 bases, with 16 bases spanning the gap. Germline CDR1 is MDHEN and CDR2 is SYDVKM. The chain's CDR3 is CASSLGGHERETQYF. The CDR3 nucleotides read TGTGCCAGCAGTTTGGGGGGCCACGAGCGGGAGACCCAGTACTTC.